This TCR beta chain was retrieved from a study of blood T cell repertoires in COVID-19. In the study overall: Sites across the United States, Italy and Spain contributed samples from acute and convalescent COVID-19. Sources were T cells, B-cell-depleted T cells, or PBMCs; the material itself was cDNA or gDNA.

In the original processing: Nucleated cell number was recorded as an estimate derived from reference gene primer amplification. TCRdb's table, derived via immunoSEQ multiplex PCR, lists solely in-frame clones and lacks some. That table gives V, J and clone size, and the DNA gave D and trimming. The repertoire holds approximately 150,000 clones, approximately 85% seen once, with 1.8% in the top ten. The V and J ends lost 7 bases and 5 bases, in that order; junction bases with no gene match: 7. Germline CDR1 reads WSHSY; CDR2 reads SAAADI. The CDR3 length is 13 residues. The chain links TRBV10-2 to TRBJ1-1; 7 bases fit TRBD1. This TCR came from a man between 65 and 85 years old with acute or convalescent COVID-19. The specimen was peripheral blood. Here the CDR3 DNA reads TGCGCCAGCAATACAGGGGTAGGAACTGAAGCTTTCTTT. Amino acids: CASNTGVGTEAFF.